Listed below are T cell receptor beta chains from one sample, sequenced in a study of blood T cell repertoires in COVID-19. Clones were read by immunoSEQ multiplex PCR, and TCRdb kept only the in-frame ones, dropping some. The sample includes roughly 280,000 clones, roughly nine tenths seen only once; the top ten take roughly 1.8%. Input material: PBMCs or T cells enriched from blood (not recorded which). The source of these receptors is a woman aged 55-70 years who had recovered from COVID-19. CDR3s include the opening cysteine and the closing phenylalanine or tryptophan. The D gene is left open where the match is weak. Clone size, where shown, is once, few, many, or a class for clones that have expanded.

TRBD2	TRBV29-1	TRBJ2-7	.	CSVELAGSYEQYF	TGCAGCGTTGAACTAGCGGGATCCTACGAGCAGTACTTC
.	TRBV4-1	TRBJ1-1	.	CASSPAGGSGTEAFF	TGCGCCAGCAGCCCGGCGGGTGGGTCGGGGACTGAAGCTTTCTTT
.	TRBV7-2	TRBJ2-2	few	CASSLYPTGGELFF	TGTGCCAGCAGCTTGTATCCGACGGGAGGGGAGCTGTTTTTT
TRBD1	TRBV5-1	TRBJ1-4	.	CASSRGQGADRSNEKLFF	TGCGCCAGCAGCCGTGGACAGGGGGCGGATAGGTCTAATGAAAAACTGTTTTTT
TRBD1	TRBV5-4	TRBJ2-1	.	CASSLFIGTGNNEQFF	TGTGCCAGCAGCTTGTTTATCGGGACAGGGAACAATGAGCAGTTCTTC
TRBD1	TRBV2	TRBJ2-3	.	CASGGQGLDTQYF	TGTGCCAGCGGCGGACAGGGGTTAGATACGCAGTATTTT
.	TRBV29-1	TRBJ1-2	.	CSVETAGTLYGYTF	TGCAGCGTTGAAACCGCCGGGACACTCTATGGCTACACCTTC
.	TRBV30	TRBJ1-2	.	CAWSPGTIYTF	TGTGCCTGGAGTCCGGGGACAATATACACCTTC
TRBD2	TRBV29-1	TRBJ2-3	.	CSVKGLAGVGTDTQYF	TGCAGCGTGAAGGGACTAGCGGGGGTTGGCACAGATACGCAGTATTTT
TRBD2	TRBV5-6	TRBJ2-5	.	CASSLLGSGDQETQYF	TGTGCCAGCAGCTTGTTGGGTAGCGGGGATCAAGAGACCCAGTACTTC
.	TRBV2	TRBJ1-5	.	CASGSHQPQHF	TGTGCCAGCGGGAGTCATCAGCCCCAGCATTTT
.	TRBV28	TRBJ1-5	once	CASNLATGFPYSNQPQHF	TGTGCCAGCAACTTAGCCACAGGGTTTCCTTATAGCAATCAGCCCCAGCATTTT
.	TRBV28	TRBJ1-5	.	CASSPGNQPQHF	TGTGCCAGCAGTCCAGGAAATCAGCCCCAGCATTTT
TRBD2	TRBV3-1/TRBV3-2	TRBJ2-3	.	CASTLAGRTDTQYF	TGTGCCAGCACACTAGCGGGGCGCACAGATACGCAGTATTTT
.	TRBV10-2	TRBJ2-2	.	CASSELIGELFF	TGCGCCAGCAGTGAGTTAATCGGGGAGCTGTTTTTT
.	TRBV10-3	TRBJ2-5	.	CATRTDQETQYF	TGTGCCACACGGACAGACCAAGAGACCCAGTACTTC
.	TRBV29-1	TRBJ1-4	.	CSVVKSGESNEKLFF	TGCAGCGTTGTCAAATCTGGGGAGTCTAATGAAAAACTGTTTTTT
TRBD1	TRBV30	TRBJ2-2	.	CAWSVQGADGELFF	TGTGCCTGGAGTGTTCAGGGGGCAGACGGGGAGCTGTTTTTT
.	TRBV9	TRBJ1-1	.	CASSAGDTGFLEAFF	TGTGCCAGCAGCGCAGGGGACACGGGCTTCTTAGAAGCTTTCTTT
.	TRBV6-5	TRBJ2-7	.	CASSYSLSQETYEQYF	TGTGCCAGCAGTTACTCTCTGTCCCAGGAAACCTACGAGCAGTACTTC
TRBD2	TRBV29-1	TRBJ2-3	.	CSVDSSLAGVRQYF	TGCAGCGTTGATAGTTCTCTAGCGGGAGTAAGGCAGTATTTT
TRBD2	TRBV24-1	TRBJ2-3	.	CATSDASGGQGTQYF	TGTGCCACCAGTGATGCTAGCGGGGGACAAGGTACGCAGTATTTT
TRBD1	TRBV18	TRBJ1-2	.	CASSPGAQGAGYGYTF	TGTGCCAGCTCACCGGGCGCACAGGGGGCAGGCTATGGCTACACCTTC
.	TRBV9	TRBJ1-2	.	CASSVGAGAVGYTF	TGTGCCAGCAGCGTAGGGGCAGGGGCCGTTGGCTACACCTTC
TRBD1	TRBV2	TRBJ2-5	.	CASSEATGGDETQYF	TGTGCCAGCAGTGAGGCAACAGGGGGCGATGAGACCCAGTACTTC
.	TRBV5-1	TRBJ1-4	few	CASSLEGGTNEKLFF	TGCGCCAGCAGCTTGGAGGGGGGGACTAATGAAAAACTGTTTTTT
TRBD1	TRBV27	TRBJ2-7	.	CASRSPGQGIDEQYF	TGTGCCAGCAGATCCCCCGGACAGGGGATCGACGAGCAGTACTTC
.	TRBV13	TRBJ1-2	.	CASSLEGSGYTF	TGTGCCAGCAGCTTAGAAGGGAGCGGCTACACCTTC
.	TRBV7-9	TRBJ1-2	.	CASTLGRGEYGYTF	TGTGCCAGCACCTTGGGGAGGGGAGAGTATGGCTACACCTTC
TRBD1	TRBV24-1	TRBJ1-2	.	CATSDFRTGVGYTF	TGTGCCACCAGTGACTTCCGGACAGGGGTTGGCTACACCTTC
TRBD2	TRBV6-6	TRBJ2-5	.	CASSRLAGAFQETQYF	TGTGCCAGCAGTCGACTAGCGGGGGCCTTCCAAGAGACCCAGTACTTC
.	TRBV3-1/TRBV3-2	TRBJ1-6	.	CASSQGEGYGSPLHF	TGTGCCAGCAGCCAAGGGGAGGGCTATGGTTCACCCCTCCACTTT